Listed here are 21 T cell receptor beta chains from one sample, sequenced in a study of blood T cell repertoires in COVID-19. Sequencing used immunoSEQ multiplex PCR; TCRdb keeps in-frame clones, though not all of them. The sample lists about 40,000 clones, roughly 81% occurring once. Source material: peripheral blood. These receptors were obtained from a human donor in a cohort sampled during active COVID-19.

CDR3 amino acids: CASSLDAGGPRNEQFF. In DNA, the CDR3 is TGCGCCAGCAGCTTGGACGCGGGGGGGCCTAGAAATGAGCAGTTCTTC. The chain employs TRBV5-1 and TRBJ2-1; 9 nucleotides align to TRBD2. The CDR3 is 16 amino acids. In germline, CDR1 is SGHRS, CDR2 YFSETQ. With 0 bases clipped from V and 7 bases from J, the junction kept 8 bases outside the gene matches.

The genes are TRBV7-2 and TRBJ2-5; 7 nucleotides agree with TRBD1. Germline V CDR1 and CDR2: SGHTA, FQGNSA. V was clipped by 1 base and J by 5 bases; unmatched bases: 10. This CDR3 is 16 amino acids long. This chain's CDR3 is CASSLGNTGAGETQYF. Written as DNA, the CDR3 is TGTGCCAGCAGCTTAGGCAATACAGGGGCCGGGGAGACCCAGTACTTC.

This clone was seen only a few times. V gene TRBV7-3 combines with J gene TRBJ2-1, with 12 bases fitting TRBD2. Unmatched junction bases numbered 19, after V lost 1 base and J lost 0 bases. CDR1 SGHTA and CDR2 FQGTGA come from the germline V gene. There are 23 residues in the CDR3. The CDR3 nucleotides are TGTGCCAGCAGCTTAAGAGACCAGCCCCGACTAGCGGGGGTCCCGAGCTCCTACAATGAGCAGTTCTTC. The encoded protein is CASSLRDQPRLAGVPSSYNEQFF.

This clone was found once. The rearrangement uses TRBV7-2 and TRBJ2-1; a possible D gene is TRBD2 (5 bases). Germline CDR1 is SGHTA and CDR2 is FQGNSA. The CDR3 sequence is 13 residues long. The V gene lost 4 bases and the J gene lost 6 bases, with 10 bases spanning the gap. The CDR3 DNA reads as TGTGCCAGCAGCTCAGACTATAGCAATGAGCAGTTCTTC. This translates into CASSSDYSNEQFF.

The V and J genes are TRBV2 and TRBJ2-5, with 7 bases aligning to TRBD2. Per germline, CDR1 SNHLY and CDR2 FYNNEI. V gave up 8 bases and J gave up 5 bases; unmatched junction bases: 2. CDR3 length equals 11 residues. This CDR3 is CASGGGETQYF. For the CDR3, the DNA is TGTGCCAGCGGGGGAGGGGAGACCCAGTACTTC. Drawing the rest from reference TRBV2 and TRBJ2-5, the complete variable domain is EPEVTQTPSHQVTQMGQEVILRCVPISNHLYFYWYRQILGQKVEFLVSFYNNEISEKSEIFDDQFSVERPDGSNFTLKIRSTKLEDSAMYFCASGGGETQYFGPGTRLLVL.

The chain joins TRBV5-4 to TRBJ2-5; tentatively, D is TRBD2 (6 bases). CDR3 length equals 17 residues. The germline V and J ends were trimmed by 1 base and 4 bases, with 20 bases remaining between them. Per germline, CDR1 SGHNT and CDR2 YYREEE (reference sequence). CDR3 nucleotides: TGTGCCAGCAGCTTGACCAGGGAGCGCGGGGCCCTAGAGACCCAGTACTTC. Translation gives CASSLTRERGALETQYF.

The V gene is TRBV9, the J gene TRBJ2-1; D not certain. The CDR3 loop spans 15 amino acids. Germline V lookup: CDR1 SGDLS, CDR2 YYNGEE. Trimming shortened V by 4 bases and J by 10 bases, and 21 bases separated the two germline ends. Here the CDR3 DNA reads TGTGCCAGCAGCCCCCGTGCAGGTACATCTGGCGAGCAGTTCTTC. This translates into CASSPRAGTSGEQFF.

V and J are TRBV12-3 or TRBV12-4 and TRBJ2-7; no firm D call. The CDR3 has 12 residues. The germline V and J ends were trimmed by 6 bases and 8 bases, with 14 bases remaining between them. The CDR3 coding sequence is TGTGCCAGCAGACGACAAGAACAGAAGCAGTACTTC. Amino acid sequence: CASRRQEQKQYF.

This chain connects TRBV11-3 to TRBJ2-7, with 7 bases fitting TRBD2. After removal of 2 bases from V and 3 bases from J, the junction contained 1 base not matched to a gene. The V gene's germline CDR1 is SGHNT and CDR2 YENEEA. The CDR3 has 13 residues. CDR3 residues: CASSLREGYEQYF. The CDR3 coding sequence is TGTGCCAGCAGCTTAAGGGAGGGCTACGAGCAGTACTTC.

The chain couples TRBV19 to TRBJ1-1; possible D gene TRBD1, 5 bases. CDR1 and CDR2 (germline): LNHDA, SQIVND (reference sequence). The CDR3 totals 16 residues. Trimming removed 6 bases from V and 4 bases from J, with 21 bases in between. CDR3 sequence reads: CASSRGGDLMGTEAFF. The CDR3 DNA follows: TGTGCCAGTAGCCGGGGGGGGGATCTGATGGGCACTGAAGCTTTCTTT.

The count of this clone is one. The chain recombines TRBV9 with TRBJ2-3; the match to TRBD2 covers 13 bases. This CDR3 contains 19 residues. The trim removed 3 bases at V and 0 bases at J, leaving 10 bases unmatched. Germline V gives CDR1 SGDLS, CDR2 YYNGEE. CDR3 DNA sequence: TGTGCCAGCAGCGGATGGACTAGCGGGGGACCCCCTAGCACAGATACGCAGTATTTT. As protein: CASSGWTSGGPPSTDTQYF.

This clone has just a few counts. The chain joins TRBV7-2 to TRBJ2-2; possible D gene TRBD1, 5 bases. Trimming stripped 5 bases from V and 6 bases from J, with 13 bases between. The germline CDR1 and CDR2 sequences are SGHTA and FQGNSA. The CDR3 has 14 amino acids. The CDR3 sequence is CASSPRGRAGELFF. The CDR3 DNA reads TGTGCCAGCAGCCCAAGGGGTCGGGCCGGGGAGCTGTTTTTT.

This chain uses TRBV7-8 with TRBJ1-5, with D possibly matching TRBD1 (6 bases). Germline-derived CDR1 and CDR2 are SGHVS and FQNEAQ. Trimming left V 5 bases short and J 0 bases short, with 11 bases between. The CDR3 is made up of 15 amino acids. CDR3 DNA: TGTGCCAGCAGCCTGGACAGCTTTAGCAATCAGCCCCAGCATTTT. This sequence encodes CASSLDSFSNQPQHF.

The V gene is TRBV10-3, the J gene TRBJ2-6; 7 nucleotides line up with TRBD2. CDR1 is ENHRY, CDR2 SYGVKD, per germline. The CDR3 totals 16 residues. The V gene end was trimmed by 5 bases and the J gene end by 2 bases; junction bases not matched to a gene: 6. In nucleotides, the CDR3 is TGTGCCATCAGTTCGAGTGGGGGGGCTGGGGCCAACGTCCTGACTTTC. The encoded protein is CAISSSGGAGANVLTF.

The gene calls are TRBV19 and TRBJ2-6; maybe TRBD1 (6 bases). The CDR3 covers 17 residues. The germline V and J ends were trimmed by 7 bases and 0 bases, with 16 bases remaining between them. Germline lookup yields CDR1 LNHDA and CDR2 SQIVND (reference sequence). The DNA of the CDR3 is TGTGCCAGTAACGTCGACAGGATGAGCTCTGGGGCCAACGTCCTGACTTTC. It yields the protein CASNVDRMSSGANVLTF.

Here the CDR3 DNA reads TGTGCCAGCAGCTTAATAACAGGGGCCGGTTCGACAGATACGCAGTATTTT. It translates to CASSLITGAGSTDTQYF. The chain uses TRBV11-2 and TRBJ2-3; TRBD1 agrees at 7 bases. The CDR3 has 17 amino acids. The V and J ends lost 2 bases and 3 bases, in that order; junction bases with no gene match: 11. Germline CDR1 and CDR2: SGHAT and FQNNGV. The full variable domain, with the rest looked up from reference TRBV11-2 and TRBJ2-3, is EAGVAQSPRYKIIEKRQSVAFWCNPISGHATLYWYQQILGQGPKLLIQFQNNGVVDDSQLPKDRFSAERLKGVDSTLKIQPAKLEDSAVYLCASSLITGAGSTDTQYFGPGTRLTVL.

V is TRBV11-3 and J is TRBJ2-3, with TRBD1 matching over 8 bases. Germline CDR1 is SGHNT and CDR2 is YENEEA. The CDR3 has 15 residues. Germline trimming cut 5 bases from V and 5 bases from J; bases unmatched to any gene: 9. CDR3 loop: CASSPRQGSGDTQYF. The CDR3 nucleotides are TGTGCCAGCAGCCCCAGACAGGGGTCGGGAGATACGCAGTATTTT.

V and J are TRBV18 and TRBJ1-2, with a weak D call TRBD1 (6 bases). The CDR3 has 15 amino acids. Trimming stripped 4 bases from V and 4 bases from J, with 16 bases between. CDR1 and CDR2 (germline): KGHSH, LQKENI. The CDR3: CASSLAQGKGYGYTF. The DNA for the CDR3 is TGTGCCAGCTCACTTGCCCAGGGGAAAGGCTATGGCTACACCTTC.

This clone was seen at least ten times. This chain connects TRBV5-6 to TRBJ1-3; TRBD1 is a possible D gene (6 bases). The CDR3 covers 15 residues. CDR1 is SGHDT and CDR2 is YYEEEE in the germline V gene. Trimming pared 4 bases from V and 2 bases from J, leaving 13 bases between. CDR3 sequence: CASSPTGNPGNTIYF. The CDR3 coding sequence is TGTGCCAGCAGCCCCACAGGGAACCCTGGAAACACCATATATTTT.

This chain connects TRBV2 to TRBJ2-1, with D possibly matching TRBD2 (6 bases). CDR3 length: 13 residues. The germline V gene encodes CDR1 SNHLY and CDR2 FYNNEI. Trimming left V 2 bases short and J 9 bases short, with 11 bases between. CDR3 protein: CASSESRGAEQFF. CDR3 nucleotides: TGTGCCAGCAGTGAAAGCCGCGGGGCTGAGCAGTTCTTC.

This clone has a single count. The chain recombines TRBV19 with TRBJ2-5, with 12 bases that match TRBD1. Germline V gene data show CDR1 as LNHDA and CDR2 as SQIVND (reference sequence). This CDR3 contains 17 residues. The V segment lost 2 bases and the J segment 4 bases; nucleotides outside the gene matches: 8. DNA of the CDR3: TGTGCCAGTAGTATATTGGGACAGGGGGCGATTGGAGAGACCCAGTACTTC. This translates into CASSILGQGAIGETQYF.